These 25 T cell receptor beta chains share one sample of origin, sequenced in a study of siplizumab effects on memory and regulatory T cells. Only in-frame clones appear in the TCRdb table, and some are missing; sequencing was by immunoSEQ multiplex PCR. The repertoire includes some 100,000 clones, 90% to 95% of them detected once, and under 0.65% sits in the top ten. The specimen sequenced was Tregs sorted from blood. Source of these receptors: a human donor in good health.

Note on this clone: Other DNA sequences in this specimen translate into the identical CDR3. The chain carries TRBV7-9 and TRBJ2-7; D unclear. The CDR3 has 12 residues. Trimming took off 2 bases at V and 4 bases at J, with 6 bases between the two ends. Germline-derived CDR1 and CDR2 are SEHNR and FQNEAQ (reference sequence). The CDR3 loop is CASSLRGYEQYF. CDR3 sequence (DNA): TGTGCCAGCAGCTTACGTGGATACGAGCAGTACTTC.

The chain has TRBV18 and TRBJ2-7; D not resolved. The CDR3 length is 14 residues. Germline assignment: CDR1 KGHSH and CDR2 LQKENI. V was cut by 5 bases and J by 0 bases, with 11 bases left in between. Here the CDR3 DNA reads TGTGCCAGCTCAAGTAAAGCACCCTCCTACGAGCAGTACTTC. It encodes CASSSKAPSYEQYF. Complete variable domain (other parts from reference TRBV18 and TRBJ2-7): NAGVMQNPRHLVRRRGQEARLRCSPMKGHSHVYWYRQLPEEGLKFMVYLQKENIIDESGMPKERFSAEFPKEGPSILRIQQVVRGDSAAYFCASSSKAPSYEQYFGPGTRLTVT.

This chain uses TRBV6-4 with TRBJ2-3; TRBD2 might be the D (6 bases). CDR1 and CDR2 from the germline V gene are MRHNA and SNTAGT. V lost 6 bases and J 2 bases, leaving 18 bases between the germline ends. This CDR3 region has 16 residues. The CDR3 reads CASRPARGGITDTQYF. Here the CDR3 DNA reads TGTGCCAGCAGGCCCGCCCGTGGCGGGATCACAGATACGCAGTATTTT.

DNA of the CDR3: TGTGCCAGCAGCCCACTACTTGGACAGGGGACGGTTAGCGAGCAGTACTTC. This encodes CASSPLLGQGTVSEQYF. The chain has TRBV5-4 and TRBJ2-7, with 9 bases that match TRBD1. CDR1 is SGHNT and CDR2 is YYREEE in the germline V gene (reference sequence). The CDR3 loop spans 17 amino acids. V was clipped by 4 bases and J by 6 bases; unmatched bases: 17.

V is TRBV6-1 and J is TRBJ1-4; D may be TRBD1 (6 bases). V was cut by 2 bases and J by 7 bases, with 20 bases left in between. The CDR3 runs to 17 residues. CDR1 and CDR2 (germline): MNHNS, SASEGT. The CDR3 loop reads CASSEFSRTVSVEKLFF. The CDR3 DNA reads TGTGCCAGCAGTGAATTTTCGAGGACAGTCTCAGTTGAAAAACTGTTTTTT.

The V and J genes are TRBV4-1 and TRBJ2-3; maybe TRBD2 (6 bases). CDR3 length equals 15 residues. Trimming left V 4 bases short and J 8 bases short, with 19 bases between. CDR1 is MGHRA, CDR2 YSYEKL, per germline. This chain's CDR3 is CASSPPRERDATQYF. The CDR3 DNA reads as TGCGCCAGCAGCCCTCCCCGGGAGAGGGATGCTACGCAGTATTTT.

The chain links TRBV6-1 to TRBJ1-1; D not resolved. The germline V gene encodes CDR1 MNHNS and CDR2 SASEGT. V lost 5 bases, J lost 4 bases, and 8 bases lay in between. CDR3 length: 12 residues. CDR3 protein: CASSWIRTEAFF. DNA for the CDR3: TGTGCCAGCAGTTGGATTCGCACTGAAGCTTTCTTT.

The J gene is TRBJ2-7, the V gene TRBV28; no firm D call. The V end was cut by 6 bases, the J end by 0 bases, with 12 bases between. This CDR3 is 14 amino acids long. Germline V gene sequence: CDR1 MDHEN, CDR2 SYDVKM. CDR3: CASRPPGFSYEQYF. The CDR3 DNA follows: TGTGCCAGCAGACCGCCAGGATTCTCCTACGAGCAGTACTTC.

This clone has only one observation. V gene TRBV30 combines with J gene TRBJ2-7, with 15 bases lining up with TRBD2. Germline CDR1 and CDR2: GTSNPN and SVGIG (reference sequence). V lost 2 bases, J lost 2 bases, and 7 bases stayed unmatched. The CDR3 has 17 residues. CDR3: CAWSHSGLAGGAYEQYF. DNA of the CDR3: TGTGCCTGGAGTCATTCGGGACTAGCGGGAGGCGCCTACGAGCAGTACTTC.

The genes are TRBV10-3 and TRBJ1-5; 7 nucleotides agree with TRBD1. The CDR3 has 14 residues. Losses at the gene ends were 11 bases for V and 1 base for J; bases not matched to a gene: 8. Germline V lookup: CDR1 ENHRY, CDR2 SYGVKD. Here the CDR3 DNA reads TGTGCCTCCTCAGGGGGGTTCAGCAATCAGCCCCAGCATTTT. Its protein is CASSGGFSNQPQHF.

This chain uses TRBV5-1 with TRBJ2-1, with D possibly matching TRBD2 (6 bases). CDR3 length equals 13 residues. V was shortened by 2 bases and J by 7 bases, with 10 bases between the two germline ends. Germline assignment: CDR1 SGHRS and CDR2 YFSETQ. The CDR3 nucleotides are TGCGCCAGCAGCTTCCCGGGACTGAATGAGCAGTTCTTC. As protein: CASSFPGLNEQFF.

The CDR3 sequence is CAWSVLFTGGNEQYF. CDR3 sequence (DNA): TGTGCCTGGAGTGTTTTGTTTACAGGGGGGAACGAGCAGTACTTC. J is TRBJ2-7 and V is TRBV30; TRBD1 matches at 8 bases. The germline gives CDR1 GTSNPN, CDR2 SVGIG (reference sequence). Trimming took 0 bases from V and 5 from J; bases not matched to a gene: 9. The CDR3 sequence is 15 residues long.

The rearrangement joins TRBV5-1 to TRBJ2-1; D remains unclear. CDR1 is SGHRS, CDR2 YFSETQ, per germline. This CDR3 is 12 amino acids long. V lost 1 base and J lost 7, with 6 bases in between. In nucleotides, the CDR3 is TGCGCCAGCAGCTTGATCTCTAATGAGCAGTTCTTC. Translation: CASSLISNEQFF.

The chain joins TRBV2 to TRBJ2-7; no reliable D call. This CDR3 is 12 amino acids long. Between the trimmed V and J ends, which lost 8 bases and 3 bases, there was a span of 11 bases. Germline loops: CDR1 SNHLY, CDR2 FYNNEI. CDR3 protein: CASVEDFYEQYF. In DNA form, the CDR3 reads TGTGCCAGCGTAGAAGATTTCTACGAGCAGTACTTC.

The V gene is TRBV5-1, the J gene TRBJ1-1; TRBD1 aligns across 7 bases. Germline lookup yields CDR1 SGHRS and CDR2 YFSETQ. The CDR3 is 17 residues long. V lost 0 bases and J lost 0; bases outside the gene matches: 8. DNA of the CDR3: TGCGCCAGCAGCTTGGCCCCTGGGACAGCTATGAACACTGAAGCTTTCTTT. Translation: CASSLAPGTAMNTEAFF.

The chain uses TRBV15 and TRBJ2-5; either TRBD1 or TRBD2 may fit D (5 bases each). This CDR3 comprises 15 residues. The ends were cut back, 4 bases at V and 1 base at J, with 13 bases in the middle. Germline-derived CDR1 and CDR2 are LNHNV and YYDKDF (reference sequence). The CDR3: CATSINWGIQETQYF. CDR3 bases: TGTGCCACCAGCATAAACTGGGGGATCCAAGAGACCCAGTACTTC.

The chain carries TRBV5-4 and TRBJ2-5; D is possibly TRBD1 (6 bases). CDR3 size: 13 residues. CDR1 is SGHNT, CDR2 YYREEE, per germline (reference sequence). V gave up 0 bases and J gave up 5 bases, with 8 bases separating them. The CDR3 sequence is CASSLERGETQYF. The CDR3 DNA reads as TGTGCCAGCAGCTTGGAAAGGGGGGAGACCCAGTACTTC.

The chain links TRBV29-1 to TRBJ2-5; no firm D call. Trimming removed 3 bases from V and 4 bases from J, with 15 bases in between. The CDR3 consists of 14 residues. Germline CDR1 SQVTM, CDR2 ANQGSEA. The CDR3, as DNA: TGCAGCGTTGACTATGGGAAGGGTCGAGAGACCCAGTACTTC. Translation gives CSVDYGKGRETQYF.

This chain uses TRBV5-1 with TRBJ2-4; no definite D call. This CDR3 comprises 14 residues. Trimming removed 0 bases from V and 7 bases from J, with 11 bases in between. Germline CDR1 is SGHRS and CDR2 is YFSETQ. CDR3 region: CASSLGARENIQYF. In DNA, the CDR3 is TGCGCCAGCAGCTTGGGCGCGAGAGAGAACATTCAGTACTTC.

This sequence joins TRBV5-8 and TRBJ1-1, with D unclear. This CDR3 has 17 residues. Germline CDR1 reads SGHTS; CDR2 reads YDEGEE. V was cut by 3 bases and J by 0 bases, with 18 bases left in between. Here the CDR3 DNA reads TGTGCCAGCAGCTACGGGCCCTCCACTCTTATGAACACTGAAGCTTTCTTT. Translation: CASSYGPSTLMNTEAFF.

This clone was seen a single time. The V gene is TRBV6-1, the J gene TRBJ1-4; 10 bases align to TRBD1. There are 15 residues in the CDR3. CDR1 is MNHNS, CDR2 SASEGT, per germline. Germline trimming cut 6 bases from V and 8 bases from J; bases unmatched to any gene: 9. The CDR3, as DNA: TGTGCCAGCAGGACCTCCGGGACAGGGGACGAAAAACTGTTTTTT. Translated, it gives CASRTSGTGDEKLFF.

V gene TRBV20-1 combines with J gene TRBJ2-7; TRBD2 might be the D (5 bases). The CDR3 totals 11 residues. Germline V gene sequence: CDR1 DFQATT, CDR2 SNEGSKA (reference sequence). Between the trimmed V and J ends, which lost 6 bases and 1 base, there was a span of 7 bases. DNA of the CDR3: TGCAGTGCGACGGGATCCTACGAGCAGTACTTC. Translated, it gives CSATGSYEQYF.

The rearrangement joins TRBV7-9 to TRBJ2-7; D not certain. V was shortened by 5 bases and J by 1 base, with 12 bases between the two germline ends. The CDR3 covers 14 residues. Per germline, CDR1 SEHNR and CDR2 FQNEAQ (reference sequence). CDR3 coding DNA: TGTGCCAGCAGCGCGACATCTTGGTCCTACGAGCAGTACTTC. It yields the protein CASSATSWSYEQYF.

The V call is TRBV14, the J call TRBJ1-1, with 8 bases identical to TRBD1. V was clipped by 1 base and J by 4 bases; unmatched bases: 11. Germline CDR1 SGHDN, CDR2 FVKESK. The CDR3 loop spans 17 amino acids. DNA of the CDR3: TGTGCCAGCAGCCAAGCGGGACAGGCGGTCTCAGTCACTGAAGCTTTCTTT. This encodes CASSQAGQAVSVTEAFF.

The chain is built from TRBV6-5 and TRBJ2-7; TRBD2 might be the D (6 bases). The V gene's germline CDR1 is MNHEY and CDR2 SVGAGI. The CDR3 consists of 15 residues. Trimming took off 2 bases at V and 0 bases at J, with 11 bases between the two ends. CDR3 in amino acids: CASSYSQTSSYEQYF. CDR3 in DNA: TGTGCCAGCAGTTACAGTCAGACTAGCTCCTACGAGCAGTACTTC.